Here is one T cell receptor (beta chain) with its context. This clonotype was found a few times. Its antigen target is currently unknown. No per-base quality is available; no much larger clone lies one base away. Donors were approximately 42 systemically healthy Caucasian individuals from Russia aged roughly 6 to 100 years. Ten milliliters of peripheral blood were collected from each donor into EDTA-treated Vacutainer tubes. PBMCs were isolated by Ficoll-Paque density-gradient centrifugation, with at least 7 million obtained per sample. Total RNA was extracted from PBMCs with Trizol reagent, with at least 5.5 micrograms obtained per sample. For every donor, an aliquot of PBMCs went through flow cytometry to measure the percentages of naive CD45RAhigh/CD27high T cells. The data belong to a study of blood T cells in healthy people across ages (dated by TCRdb to the mid-2010s). As for the study more broadly: In model experiments, template switching captured roughly one uniquely barcoded TCR beta cDNA molecule for every two T cells. Age-related changes in TCR beta repertoire diversity were measured in the study by deep sequencing normalized with unique cDNA molecular identifiers. The donors were split into four age groups: young (average 16 years), middle-aged (39), aged (roughly 68) and long-lived (more than 80). For two donors (one aged 18 to 30 and one aged 80 or older), the study analyzed two additional independent replicas of 1 million unique cDNA reads from the same blood draw.

General findings and caveats noted by the study authors: Since profiling was done on bulk unsorted PBMCs, naive and antigen-experienced compartments could not be conclusively compared. The long-lived group showed more naive CD4+ T cells, fewer expanded clones and increased TCR diversity than the aged group, suggesting age selection. Estimates of total diversity based on one million sequenced T cells were considered lower bounds and underestimates. A strong correlation was found between observed TCR beta diversity and the percentage of naive T cells measured by flow cytometry. Donor CMV infection status was unknown, potentially confounding age-related changes in expanded clonotypes. As age increased, observed TCR beta diversity per million T cells dropped in a roughly linear way, and a significant reduction was already evident by age roughly 40.

The library was built by means of 5' RACE. Sequencing was performed on an Illumina HiSeq 2500. The second PCR ran for roughly 7 to 11 cycles and used a J-beta primer mix along with a sample-barcoded 5' primer. A unique molecular identifier was introduced onto each TCR beta cDNA molecule by a template-switch 5' adaptor carrying 12 random nucleotides. Each sample yielded at least 3 million CDR3-containing paired-end reads. First-strand cDNA was synthesized from all RNA with the Mint cDNA synthesis kit, primed by a TRBC-specific oligonucleotide. After uracil-DNA glycosylase treatment, a first 18-cycle PCR used universal primers M1SS and BC2_uni_R on all cDNA. Per the authors' processing: For normalization, 1 million high-quality reads were randomly selected from each sample, with every read carrying a distinct molecular identifier. Instead of being binned into consensus sequences, reads with shared molecular identifiers were discarded. MiTCR, set to a Q25 quality threshold and the strictest error-elimination algorithm, was used for CDR3 identification, clonotype clustering and error correction. A nonparametric unseen species model with Euler transformation was used to estimate a lower bound on total TCR beta diversity. Through fastp at Q25 and MiXCR, TCRdb rebuilt clones from the public reads, retaining in-frame beta chains. Here each entry gathers all rows of one CDR3 protein and keeps the most common genes and DNA. The V and J calls come from TCRdb's annotation, not from the publication. This sample comprises 550,000 to 650,000 distinct CDR3 sequences, about 27% of them detected only once. The ten largest clones add up to 3% to 4% of the sample.

CDR1 and CDR2, looked up from the germline V gene, are SGHRS and YFSETQ. V gives up 1 base and J gives up 3 bases, and the segment between their germline ends measures 8 bases. The CDR3 sequence holds 13 residues, the cysteine and phenylalanine included. The CDR3 DNA has 39 bases and is translated from base 1. The sample was also linked to a second study, of T cells of mothers and their children. The second paper further reports: The donors were nine systemically healthy Caucasian individuals, made up of three mothers and their six children. cDNA synthesis used all of the extracted RNA, with approximately 1.4 ug of RNA in each 15 ul reaction. In the second PCR, the M1S primer introduced both the sample barcodes and 2-4 random nucleotides. Over 9.5 million TCR beta CDR3 reads were obtained for each mother, and approximately 2.9 million reads were obtained for each child. TCR recombination output is similarly shaped by thymic selection in related and unrelated pairs, with a minor effect exerted by inherited differences. Related mother-child pairs always showed normalized repertoire overlap that was slightly higher than in unrelated mother-child pairs, though the difference was never significant. Persistent microchimeric T cell clones were not detected, at a sensitivity of around 100 clones per million clonotypes. In the study, deep NGS was used to compare the TCR beta repertoires of mothers and children, and features distinguishing related mother-child pairs from unrelated individuals were sought. On average, the children were approximately 11 +/- 4 years old, while the mothers were about 40 +/- 4 years old. After adapter ligation with NEBNext reagents, the libraries were sequenced on Illumina HiSeq 2000 with 100+100 nt paired-end reads. Mother and child libraries were prepared a month apart and sequenced in separate runs to prevent cross-contamination. Each donor had between about 500,000 and 2,300,000 distinct TCR beta clonotypes identified. Naive TCR beta clonotypes were estimated from low-frequency clonotypes matched to each donor's FACS-determined naive share, without sorting.

This receptor was taken from a boy younger than 10 in good health. The sample taken for sequencing was blood. The chain joins TRBV5-1 to TRBJ2-7; 5 matching bases give a weak D call of TRBD2. The CDR3 corresponds to CASSLRGIYEQYF. The DNA sequence is given as TGCGCCAGCAGCTTGAGAGGGATCTACGAGCAGTACTTC.